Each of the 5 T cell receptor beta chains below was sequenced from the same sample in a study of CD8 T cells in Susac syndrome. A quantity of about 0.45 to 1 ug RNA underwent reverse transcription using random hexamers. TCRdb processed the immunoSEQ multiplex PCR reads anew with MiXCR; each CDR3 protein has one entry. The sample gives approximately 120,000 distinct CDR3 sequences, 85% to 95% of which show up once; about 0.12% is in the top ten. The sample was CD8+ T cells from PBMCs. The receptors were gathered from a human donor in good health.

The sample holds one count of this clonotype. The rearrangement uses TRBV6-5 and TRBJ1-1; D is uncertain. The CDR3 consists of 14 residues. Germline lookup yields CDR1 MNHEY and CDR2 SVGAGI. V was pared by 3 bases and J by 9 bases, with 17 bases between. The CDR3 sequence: CASSYGVPRSQAFF. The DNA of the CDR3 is TGTGCCAGCAGTTATGGGGTACCACGCTCCCAAGCTTTCTTT.

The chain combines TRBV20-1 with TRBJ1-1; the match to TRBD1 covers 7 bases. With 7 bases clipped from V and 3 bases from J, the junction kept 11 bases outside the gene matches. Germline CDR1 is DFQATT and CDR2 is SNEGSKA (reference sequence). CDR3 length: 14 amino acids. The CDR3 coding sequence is TGCAGTGGGTACAGGGGCCTAGGGGACACTGAAGCTTTCTTT. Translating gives CSGYRGLGDTEAFF.

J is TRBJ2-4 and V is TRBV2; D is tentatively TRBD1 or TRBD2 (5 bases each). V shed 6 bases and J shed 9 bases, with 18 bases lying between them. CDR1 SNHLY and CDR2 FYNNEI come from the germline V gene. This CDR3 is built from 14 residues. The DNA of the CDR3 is TGTGCCAGCAGGAAAGGGACGGCGCAGGGCATTCAGTACTTC. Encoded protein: CASRKGTAQGIQYF. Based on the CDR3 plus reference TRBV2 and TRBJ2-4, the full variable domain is EPEVTQTPSHQVTQMGQEVILRCVPISNHLYFYWYRQILGQKVEFLVSFYNNEISEKSEIFDDQFSVERPDGSNFTLKIRSTKLEDSAMYFCASRKGTAQGIQYFGAGTRLSVL.

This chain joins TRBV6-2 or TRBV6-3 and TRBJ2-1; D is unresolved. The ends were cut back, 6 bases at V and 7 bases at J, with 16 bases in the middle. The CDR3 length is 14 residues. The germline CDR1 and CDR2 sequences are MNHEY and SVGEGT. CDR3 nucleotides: TGTGCCAGCAGCCGCCCTCAGACTGGTAATGAGCAGTTCTTC. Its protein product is CASSRPQTGNEQFF.

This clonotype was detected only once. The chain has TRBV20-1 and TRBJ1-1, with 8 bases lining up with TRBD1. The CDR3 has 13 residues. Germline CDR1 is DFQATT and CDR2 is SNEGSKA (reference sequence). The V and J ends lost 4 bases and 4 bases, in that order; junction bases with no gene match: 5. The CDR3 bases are TGCAGTGCTACGGACAGGGTTGGCACTGAAGCTTTCTTT. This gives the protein CSATDRVGTEAFF.